Below, 30 T cell receptor beta chains from the same sample are listed, as sequenced in a study of cytomegalovirus exposure and HLA in healthy donors. 60 Vbeta and 13 Jbeta primers were used in PCR. Profiled with immunoSEQ multiplex PCR; TCRdb holds only in-frame clones, not every one. In the table there are 140,000 to 150,000 clones, around 80% of which are singletons. What was sequenced was PBMCs. Every receptor here comes from a woman between 25 and 40 years old in good health and CMV-seronegative.

The CDR3 DNA reads TGTGCCAGCTTAAGACCCGGACAGGGTAACTATGGCTACACCTTC. This encodes CASLRPGQGNYGYTF. The chain has TRBV2 and TRBJ1-2; 8 nucleotides line up with TRBD1. J lost 1 base, V lost 8 bases, and 9 bases had no gene match. CDR3 length equals 15 residues. Germline CDR1 SNHLY, CDR2 FYNNEI.

The CDR3 DNA is TGCGCCAGCAGCTTGCACAGGGATAGCTACGATACGCAGTATTTT. Translated, it gives CASSLHRDSYDTQYF. This chain joins TRBV5-1 and TRBJ2-3, with D maybe TRBD1 (6 bases). This CDR3 has 15 residues. With 1 base removed from V and 6 bases from J, the gap between germline ends came to 15 bases. Germline V gene data show CDR1 as SGHRS and CDR2 as YFSETQ.

V usage is TRBV19 and J usage is TRBJ2-6; 7 nucleotides line up with TRBD1. The CDR3 runs to 16 residues. The V segment lost 5 bases and the J segment 4 bases; nucleotides outside the gene matches: 8. From germline, CDR1 is LNHDA and CDR2 SQIVND (reference sequence). The CDR3 loop reads CASSLNRGSGANVLTF. Here the CDR3 DNA reads TGTGCCAGTAGTCTGAACAGGGGAAGCGGGGCCAACGTCCTGACTTTC.

The chain combines TRBV6-5 with TRBJ1-1; 8 nucleotides match TRBD1. There are 13 residues in the CDR3. Per the germline V gene, CDR1 is MNHEY and CDR2 is SVGAGI. With V trimmed by 5 bases and J by 11 bases, 10 bases remained unmatched. The CDR3 sequence is CASSRQGRANAFF. The DNA for the CDR3 is TGTGCCAGCAGTCGACAGGGGAGAGCTAATGCTTTCTTT.

J is TRBJ1-5 and V is TRBV10-3; D is unclear. V was pared by 0 bases and J by 4 bases, with 4 bases between. The germline V gene has CDR1 ENHRY and CDR2 SYGVKD. The CDR3 spans 13 residues. CDR3 amino acids: CAISESRNQPQHF. CDR3 nucleotide sequence: TGTGCCATCAGTGAGTCGCGGAATCAGCCCCAGCATTTT.

V gene TRBV5-1 combines with J gene TRBJ2-1, with a possible D match to TRBD2 (6 bases). The CDR3 covers 17 residues. Germline CDR1 and CDR2: SGHRS and YFSETQ. Between the trimmed V and J ends, which lost 4 bases and 0 bases, there was a span of 17 bases. The CDR3 spells CASSPRALRGSYNEQFF. The CDR3 DNA reads TGCGCCAGCAGCCCGCGCGCTTTGCGGGGCTCCTACAATGAGCAGTTCTTC.

The chain couples TRBV5-4 to TRBJ1-3; a possible D gene is TRBD1 (6 bases). The germline V and J ends were trimmed by 4 bases and 0 bases, with 8 bases remaining between them. There are 14 residues in the CDR3. Per the germline V gene, CDR1 is SGHNT and CDR2 is YYREEE (reference sequence). The DNA of the CDR3 is TGTGCCAGCAGCCCGGACAGCTCTGGAAACACCATATATTTT. Encoded protein: CASSPDSSGNTIYF.

V usage is TRBV7-3 and J usage is TRBJ2-5; 10 bases are shared with TRBD2. The CDR3 is made up of 13 amino acids. The V gene's germline CDR1 is SGHTA and CDR2 FQGTGA. V dropped 6 bases and J dropped 5; count of bases not matched to a gene: 3. The CDR3 protein is CASSPSGGETQYF. The CDR3 DNA reads as TGTGCCAGCAGTCCTAGCGGGGGTGAGACCCAGTACTTC.

The chain is built from TRBV5-1 and TRBJ2-3, with 11 positions matching TRBD2. Germline-derived CDR1 and CDR2 are SGHRS and YFSETQ. The CDR3 length is 15 residues. After removal of 4 bases from V and 5 bases from J, the junction contained 6 bases not matched to a gene. The chain's CDR3 is CASSIAGGPQDTQYF. The DNA of the CDR3 is TGCGCCAGCAGCATAGCGGGGGGGCCACAAGATACGCAGTATTTT.

DNA for the CDR3: TGCGCCAGCAGCGGCGGACAGTTCACCGGGGAGCTGTTTTTT. This translates into CASSGGQFTGELFF. J is TRBJ2-2 and V is TRBV5-1; maybe TRBD1 (6 bases). The V gene's germline CDR1 is SGHRS and CDR2 YFSETQ. Trimming cost V 4 bases and J 4 bases, with 11 bases left between them. The CDR3 runs to 14 residues.

The chain employs TRBV30 and TRBJ2-3; TRBD2 matches 8 bases. V was pared by 3 bases and J by 2 bases, with 7 bases of the junction left unmatched. CDR1 is GTSNPN, CDR2 SVGIG, per germline (reference sequence). This CDR3 spans 15 amino acids. DNA of the CDR3: TGTGCCTGGAGGGAGGCGGGGGGCTTCACAGATACGCAGTATTTT. Translating gives CAWREAGGFTDTQYF.

This chain connects TRBV7-9 to TRBJ2-5; a possible D gene is TRBD2 (6 bases). The germline gives CDR1 SEHNR, CDR2 FQNEAQ (reference sequence). There are 13 residues in the CDR3. V shed 6 bases and J shed 5 bases, with 13 bases lying between them. The CDR3: CASRMGGEETQYF. CDR3 DNA: TGTGCCAGCAGAATGGGGGGTGAGGAGACCCAGTACTTC.

The chain is built from TRBV11-1 and TRBJ1-1; D remains unclear. CDR3 length equals 13 residues. CDR1 is SGHAT, CDR2 FQDESV, per germline (reference sequence). V was clipped by 8 bases and J by 6 bases, with 16 bases between them. CDR3 in DNA: TGTGCCAGCGCCTATCAGAGGGCGGCTGAAGCTTTCTTT. Its translation is CASAYQRAAEAFF.

The chain is built from TRBV28 and TRBJ2-7; TRBD2 matches 11 bases. This CDR3 is 15 amino acids long. Germline V gives CDR1 MDHEN, CDR2 SYDVKM. V lost 4 bases to trimming and J lost 4 bases; unmatched junction nucleotides: 6. In nucleotides, the CDR3 is TGTGCCAGCAGTTCAATAGCGGGAGGGTCTTACGAGCAGTACTTC. Its translation: CASSSIAGGSYEQYF.

This clone was counted once. The V call is TRBV7-3, the J call TRBJ2-5; TRBD2 matches 10 bases. Germline assignment: CDR1 SGHTA and CDR2 FQGTGA. The CDR3 is 15 residues long. V was clipped by 5 bases and J by 8 bases; unmatched bases: 11. CDR3 in DNA: TGTGCCAGCAGCGGATCTAGCGGGGGCTCTGGTACCCAGTACTTC. This translates into CASSGSSGGSGTQYF.

This chain connects TRBV11-1 to TRBJ2-1; a weak D match, TRBD2 (6 bases). The germline CDR1 and CDR2 sequences are SGHAT and FQDESV (reference sequence). V was pared by 1 base and J by 8 bases, with 15 bases between. This CDR3 spans 15 amino acids. The chain's CDR3 is CASSLGGPGAYEQFF. In DNA form, the CDR3 reads TGTGCCAGCAGCTTAGGGGGTCCGGGAGCCTATGAGCAGTTCTTC. The whole variable domain, filled in from reference TRBV11-1 and TRBJ2-1, reads EAEVAQSPRYKITEKSQAVAFWCDPISGHATLYWYRQILGQGPELLVQFQDESVVDDSQLPKDRFSAERLKGVDSTLKIQPAELGDSAMYLCASSLGGPGAYEQFFGPGTRLTVL.

This clone appeared once. The rearrangement uses TRBV29-1 and TRBJ2-1; no definite D call. From germline, CDR1 is SQVTM and CDR2 ANQGSEA. The CDR3 totals 13 residues. Between the trimmed V and J ends, which lost 8 bases and 0 bases, there was a span of 11 bases. The CDR3 spells CSTALSSYNEQFF. CDR3 nucleotides: TGCAGCACCGCCTTGAGCTCCTACAATGAGCAGTTCTTC.

The V and J genes are TRBV5-1 and TRBJ2-7; 7 nucleotides agree with TRBD1. J lost 0 bases, V lost 10 bases, and 13 bases had no gene match. There are 15 residues in the CDR3. Germline values: CDR1 SGHRS, CDR2 YFSETQ. The CDR3 region has the DNA TGCGCCCGCATAGGGGGCAGGCCTAGCTCCTACGAGCAGTACTTC. Its translation: CARIGGRPSSYEQYF.

The chain links TRBV28 to TRBJ1-2; 7 bases align to TRBD1. V trimming: 5 bases; J trimming: 6 bases; junction bases outside the gene matches: 6. This CDR3 region has 13 residues. Looked up from germline, CDR1 is MDHEN and CDR2 is SYDVKM. The CDR3 loop is CASSIHRGNGYTF. The CDR3 nucleotides read TGTGCCAGCAGTATACACAGGGGAAATGGCTACACCTTC.

V is TRBV7-8 and J is TRBJ2-1, with TRBD1 as a possible D gene (6 bases). The CDR3 covers 16 residues. Germline lookup yields CDR1 SGHVS and CDR2 FQNEAQ. Trimming took off 4 bases at V and 2 bases at J, with 15 bases between the two ends. CDR3 nucleotide sequence: TGTGCCAGCAGCTGGAGGAGCAGGGGACCCTACAATGAGCAGTTCTTC. Its protein product is CASSWRSRGPYNEQFF.

This clone was observed once. This chain connects TRBV13 to TRBJ1-2; the D gene is possibly TRBD1 (5 bases). With 2 bases removed from V and 4 bases from J, the gap between germline ends came to 11 bases. This CDR3 comprises 14 residues. CDR1 and CDR2 from the germline V gene are PRHDT and FYEKMQ (reference sequence). The CDR3 nucleotides are TGTGCCAGCAGCTTAATAGGGGAGGGCTATGGCTACACCTTC. This codes for CASSLIGEGYGYTF.

The rearrangement joins TRBV6-1 to TRBJ2-2; 8 bases match TRBD2. The CDR3 loop spans 15 amino acids. Looked up from germline, CDR1 is MNHNS and CDR2 is SASEGT. V shed 5 bases and J 0 bases; nucleotides not matched to a gene: 2. The CDR3 coding sequence is TGTGCCAGCAGTCCGGGACTAGCGAACACCGGGGAGCTGTTTTTT. It translates to CASSPGLANTGELFF.

The chain recombines TRBV7-2 with TRBJ1-5; a possible D gene is TRBD1 (6 bases). This CDR3 has 15 residues. CDR1 is SGHTA and CDR2 is FQGNSA in the germline V gene. Trimming cost V 1 base and J 6 bases, with 13 bases left between them. DNA of the CDR3: TGTGCCAGCAGCTTAGTGGGGGGGGCCCGTCAGCCCCAGCATTTT. This encodes CASSLVGGARQPQHF.

This clone was counted between two and nine times. The chain employs TRBV5-1 and TRBJ1-1, with TRBD1 as a possible D gene (5 bases). V shed 5 bases and J shed 0 bases, with 14 bases lying between them. Germline values: CDR1 SGHRS, CDR2 YFSETQ. The CDR3 totals 15 residues. The CDR3 DNA reads as TGCGCCAGCAGGGGGGGAACGATCATGAACACTGAAGCTTTCTTT. Encoded protein: CASRGGTIMNTEAFF. The full variable domain, completed using reference TRBV5-1 and TRBJ1-1, is KAGVTQTPRYLIKTRGQQVTLSCSPISGHRSVSWYQQTPGQGLQFLFEYFSETQRNKGNFPGRFSGRQFSNSRSEMNVSTLELGDSALYLCASRGGTIMNTEAFFGQGTRLTVV.

CDR3 residues: CASKGQRTSGINEQFF. As DNA, the CDR3 is TGTGCCAGCAAAGGACAGCGGACTAGCGGAATCAATGAGCAGTTCTTC. The V gene is TRBV2, the J gene TRBJ2-1; 10 nucleotides line up with TRBD2. The germline CDR1 and CDR2 sequences are SNHLY and FYNNEI. This CDR3 is built from 16 residues. After removal of 7 bases from V and 6 bases from J, the junction contained 12 bases not matched to a gene. Drawing the rest from reference TRBV2 and TRBJ2-1, the complete variable domain is EPEVTQTPSHQVTQMGQEVILRCVPISNHLYFYWYRQILGQKVEFLVSFYNNEISEKSEIFDDQFSVERPDGSNFTLKIRSTKLEDSAMYFCASKGQRTSGINEQFFGPGTRLTVL.

The rearrangement links TRBV27 to TRBJ2-7, with TRBD2 matching 8 bases. The CDR3 covers 14 residues. Germline V lookup: CDR1 MNHEY, CDR2 SMNVEV (reference sequence). Losses at the gene ends were 2 bases for V and 6 bases for J; bases not matched to a gene: 6. CDR3 nucleotide sequence: TGTGCCAGCAGTTTAAGACGGGAGGGGGGCGAGCAGTACTTC. This gives the protein CASSLRREGGEQYF.

The chain has TRBV5-1 and TRBJ2-2, with TRBD2 as a possible D gene (5 bases). The ends were cut back, 0 bases at V and 4 bases at J, with 10 bases in the middle. The length of the CDR3 is 15 residues. Germline loops: CDR1 SGHRS, CDR2 YFSETQ. Here the CDR3 DNA reads TGCGCCAGCAGCTTGGGCGGCGAGGGCACCGGGGAGCTGTTTTTT. This sequence encodes CASSLGGEGTGELFF.

The chain joins TRBV5-1 to TRBJ2-3; 7 nucleotides agree with TRBD1. Germline V gene lookup returns CDR1 SGHRS and CDR2 YFSETQ. The J segment lost 4 bases and the V segment lost 0 bases, leaving 5 bases of the junction unmatched. The CDR3 runs to 15 residues. This CDR3 reads CASSLGVTGPDTQYF. The CDR3 nucleotides are TGCGCCAGCAGCTTGGGCGTGACAGGGCCAGATACGCAGTATTTT.

This sequence joins TRBV7-9 and TRBJ2-5; D uncertain. Looked up from germline, CDR1 is SEHNR and CDR2 is FQNEAQ (reference sequence). Trimming shortened V by 1 base and J by 2 bases, and 8 bases separated the two germline ends. The CDR3 has 14 amino acids. As DNA, the CDR3 is TGTGCCAGCAGCTTAGTAACTTCTCAAGAGACCCAGTACTTC. This sequence encodes CASSLVTSQETQYF.

The CDR3 is CASSSAQGYEQYF. In DNA form, the CDR3 reads TGTGCCAGCAGTTCGGCACAGGGCTACGAGCAGTACTTC. V and J are TRBV6-5 and TRBJ2-7; D possibly corresponds to TRBD1 (6 bases). The germline V gene encodes CDR1 MNHEY and CDR2 SVGAGI. The V end was cut by 4 bases, the J end by 3 bases, with 10 bases between. The CDR3 extends over 13 amino acids.